The 12 T cell receptor beta chains listed next were all sequenced from one sample in a study of T cells after somatic rescue of genetic block. Method: immunoSEQ multiplex PCR; TCRdb's copy keeps in-frame clones and lacks some. The sample includes around 100,000 clones, 75% to 95% of them seen just once. The sample taken for sequencing was peripheral blood mononuclear cells (PBMCs). These receptors originate from a woman between 18 and 29 years old.

The gene calls are TRBV28 and TRBJ2-1; no firm D call. Trimming shortened V by 6 bases and J by 12 bases, and 18 bases separated the two germline ends. The germline CDR1 and CDR2 sequences are MDHEN and SYDVKM. This CDR3 has 13 amino acids. CDR3 nucleotide sequence: TGTGCCAGCAGCTACTCCGGGTCCTCTAGGCAGTTCTTC. It yields the protein CASSYSGSSRQFF.

The genes are TRBV5-1 and TRBJ2-7, with 11 bases matching TRBD1. The V segment lost 6 bases and the J segment 0 bases; nucleotides outside the gene matches: 2. The CDR3 has 14 residues. Germline CDR1 is SGHRS and CDR2 is YFSETQ. The CDR3 nucleotides are TGCGCCAGCATGGGACAGGGGGACTCCTACGAGCAGTACTTC. This translates into CASMGQGDSYEQYF.

The chain joins TRBV11-3 to TRBJ2-7; D assignment may be TRBD1 or TRBD2 (5 bases each). The CDR3 has 16 amino acids. Germline V lookup: CDR1 SGHNT, CDR2 YENEEA. V was trimmed by 4 bases and J by 2 bases, leaving 18 bases between them. For the CDR3, the DNA is TGTGCCAGCAGCTCCTTCTACGGGACGGGAACCTACGAGCAGTACTTC. Translating it yields CASSSFYGTGTYEQYF.

The V call is TRBV15, the J call TRBJ2-1, with TRBD2 matching over 9 bases. CDR1 LNHNV and CDR2 YYDKDF come from the germline V gene (reference sequence). The trim removed 1 base at V and 4 bases at J, leaving 8 bases unmatched. The CDR3 runs 17 residues. The CDR3 sequence: CATSRGLAGGSYNEQFF. The CDR3 region has the DNA TGTGCCACCAGCAGAGGTTTGGCGGGGGGGAGTTACAATGAGCAGTTCTTC.

This clone was recorded once. The gene calls are TRBV5-1 and TRBJ2-3; D is undetermined. V lost 5 bases and J lost 0, with 10 bases in between. The CDR3 has 14 residues. Per germline, CDR1 SGHRS and CDR2 YFSETQ. The CDR3 loop is CASREQPSTDTQYF. CDR3 sequence (DNA): TGCGCCAGCAGGGAGCAGCCTAGCACAGATACGCAGTATTTT.

The genes are TRBV27 and TRBJ1-6; D remains ambiguous. Germline V CDR1 and CDR2: MNHEY, SMNVEV (reference sequence). With 4 bases removed from V and 7 bases from J, the gap between germline ends came to 11 bases. CDR3 length: 14 amino acids. This CDR3 reads CASSSRWRNSPLHF. CDR3 coding DNA: TGTGCCAGCAGTTCCCGATGGAGGAATTCACCCCTCCACTTT.

This CDR3 is CATSRDQETGYRLYGYTF. The CDR3 bases are TGTGCCACCAGCAGAGATCAGGAGACAGGGTACCGACTCTATGGCTACACCTTC. The chain combines TRBV15 with TRBJ1-2, with 7 bases fitting TRBD1. This CDR3 contains 18 residues. V gave up 0 bases and J gave up 4 bases; unmatched junction bases: 14. Per the germline V gene, CDR1 is LNHNV and CDR2 is YYDKDF (reference sequence).

The genes are TRBV21-1 and TRBJ2-3; the D call of TRBD1 is as the table states it, not checked on the DNA. TRBV21-1 is classified as a pseudogene. CDR3 length: 16 residues. CDR3 region: CASSLPATVMQDTQYF. Written as DNA, the CDR3 is TGTGCCAGCAGTCTACCTGCTACAGTCATGCAAGATACGCAGTATTTT.

The chain combines TRBV7-6 with TRBJ2-1, with 12 bases matching TRBD2. The germline CDR1 and CDR2 sequences are SGHVS and FNYEAQ. Trimming cost V 2 bases and J 4 bases; bases outside gene matches: 3. The CDR3 spans 16 residues. CDR3 nucleotides: TGTGCCAGCAGCTTACGGACTAGCGGGAATTACAATGAGCAGTTCTTC. This gives the protein CASSLRTSGNYNEQFF.

The chain couples TRBV4-1 to TRBJ1-5; D is uncertain. The germline V and J ends were trimmed by 0 bases and 7 bases, with 10 bases remaining between them. The CDR3 spans 14 residues. From germline, CDR1 is MGHRA and CDR2 YSYEKL. The DNA of the CDR3 is TGCGCCAGCAGCCAAGATTTTGCCTTACAGCCCCAGCATTTT. Translating gives CASSQDFALQPQHF.

V usage is TRBV11-2 and J usage is TRBJ1-1; D remains unclear. Per germline, CDR1 SGHAT and CDR2 FQNNGV. With 1 base removed from V and 1 base from J, the gap between germline ends came to 10 bases. CDR3 size: 15 residues. CDR3 sequence (DNA): TGTGCCAGCAGCTTAGCGGCAGGAGGGAACACTGAAGCTTTCTTT. It specifies CASSLAAGGNTEAFF. The full variable domain, completed using reference TRBV11-2 and TRBJ1-1, is EAGVAQSPRYKIIEKRQSVAFWCNPISGHATLYWYQQILGQGPKLLIQFQNNGVVDDSQLPKDRFSAERLKGVDSTLKIQPAKLEDSAVYLCASSLAAGGNTEAFFGQGTRLTVV.

The gene calls are TRBV12-5 and TRBJ2-6; no clear D. Germline values: CDR1 LGHNT, CDR2 FRNRAP. V gave up 4 bases and J gave up 1 base, with 8 bases separating them. This CDR3 has 15 residues. The CDR3 spells CASGSGNSGANVLTF. CDR3 DNA sequence: TGTGCTAGTGGTTCCGGTAATTCTGGGGCCAACGTCCTGACTTTC.